The sequence of this T cell receptor beta chain was determined in a study of blood T cell repertoires in COVID-19. Measured with immunoSEQ multiplex PCR; TCRdb has only the in-frame clones, and not every one. This table has some 220,000 clones, 83% appearing once. The material sequenced was peripheral blood. The receptor was derived from a human donor in a cohort sampled during active COVID-19.

The chain's CDR3 is CASRPLAGGRETQYF. CDR3 DNA: TGTGCCAGCAGGCCGCTAGCGGGGGGTAGGGAGACCCAGTACTTC. This chain uses TRBV28 with TRBJ2-5; 11 bases are shared with TRBD2. With V trimmed by 6 bases and J by 5 bases, 8 bases remained unmatched. The CDR3 consists of 15 residues. From germline, CDR1 is MDHEN and CDR2 SYDVKM.